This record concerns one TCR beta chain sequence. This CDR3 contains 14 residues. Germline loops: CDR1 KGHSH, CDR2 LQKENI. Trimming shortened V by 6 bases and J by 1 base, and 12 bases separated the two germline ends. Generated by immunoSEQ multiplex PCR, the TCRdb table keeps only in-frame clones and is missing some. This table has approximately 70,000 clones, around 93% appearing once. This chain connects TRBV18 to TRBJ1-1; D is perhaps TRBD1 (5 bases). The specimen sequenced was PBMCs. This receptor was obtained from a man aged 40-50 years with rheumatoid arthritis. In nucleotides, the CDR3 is TGTGCCAGCTCTCCATTAGGACAGAACACTGAAGCTTTCTTT. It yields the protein CASSPLGQNTEAFF.